This entry lists 27 T cell receptor beta chains sequenced from one sample in a study of beta chain features in type 1 diabetes. cDNA synthesis used the whole RNA isolate, giving expressed TCRB sequences. Data came from immunoSEQ multiplex PCR; TCRdb stores just in-frame clones and leaves some out. This sample yields around 430,000 clones, of which 30% are seen a single time; roughly 0.066% belongs to the top ten. The sample was naive CD4+ T cells from blood. These TCRs come from a man aged 18 to 35 in good health.

This clone was observed a single time. The CDR3 DNA sequence: TGTGCCAGCAGTGTAACCACCGGGACAGGCGAGCAGTACTTC. Translating gives CASSVTTGTGEQYF. The chain combines TRBV25-1 with TRBJ2-7; 8 bases match TRBD1. The CDR3 length is 14 residues. The germline CDR1 and CDR2 sequences are MGHDK and SYGVNS. V lost 4 bases to trimming and J lost 6 bases; unmatched junction nucleotides: 8.

The V gene is TRBV7-2, the J gene TRBJ2-7; D gene ambiguous. The CDR3 totals 14 residues. Looked up from germline, CDR1 is SGHTA and CDR2 is FQGNSA. Trimming pared 0 bases from V and 2 bases from J, leaving 8 bases between. CDR3 sequence reads: CASSLAGSAYEQYF. CDR3 DNA sequence: TGTGCCAGCAGCTTAGCGGGCTCCGCCTACGAGCAGTACTTC. Variable domain in full (rest from reference TRBV7-2 and TRBJ2-7): GAGVSQSPSNKVTEKGKDVELRCDPISGHTALYWYRQSLGQGLEFLIYFQGNSAPDKSGLPSDRFSAERTGGSVSTLTIQRTQQEDSAVYLCASSLAGSAYEQYFGPGTRLTVT.

The chain uses TRBV28 and TRBJ2-1; 8 nucleotides align to TRBD2. The CDR3 contains 14 residues. V shed 5 bases, J shed 7 bases, and the junction held 7 bases outside the gene matches. The germline V gene has CDR1 MDHEN and CDR2 SYDVKM. CDR3 amino acids: CASSPSGTRNEQFF. CDR3 nucleotides: TGTGCCAGCAGTCCCTCCGGGACTAGAAATGAGCAGTTCTTC.

This clone was seen only a few times. This rearrangement joins TRBV30 to TRBJ2-2; 8 bases are shared with TRBD1. The CDR3 is 15 amino acids. Trimming took 2 bases from V and 4 from J; bases not matched to a gene: 6. In germline, CDR1 is GTSNPN, CDR2 SVGIG (reference sequence). The CDR3 region has the DNA TGTGCCTGGAGTCCGGGACAGGTCCTCACCGGGGAGCTGTTTTTT. Amino acid sequence: CAWSPGQVLTGELFF.

The chain recombines TRBV2 with TRBJ2-5; D perhaps matches TRBD2 (6 bases). The CDR3 loop spans 15 amino acids. Deletions cut 8 bases from V and 2 bases from J, with 18 bases between. Germline assignment: CDR1 SNHLY and CDR2 FYNNEI. The CDR3 spells CASGEELATQETQYF. In DNA, the CDR3 is TGTGCCAGCGGGGAGGAGCTAGCGACGCAAGAGACCCAGTACTTC.

This chain links TRBV6-6 with TRBJ2-1; D is uncertain. CDR3 length: 12 residues. Trimming left V 2 bases short and J 7 bases short, with 6 bases between. The V gene's germline CDR1 is MNHNY and CDR2 SVGAGI (reference sequence). The CDR3 loop is CASSYGQNEQFF. CDR3 nucleotides: TGTGCCAGCAGTTACGGGCAGAATGAGCAGTTCTTC.

The J gene is TRBJ2-1, the V gene TRBV10-3; D is possibly TRBD1 or TRBD2 (5 bases each). CDR3 length: 13 residues. Germline lookup yields CDR1 ENHRY and CDR2 SYGVKD. Trimming removed 8 bases at V and 7 bases at J, with 15 bases between. CDR3 sequence (DNA): TGTGCCATCCGTGGGGCGGGCCAGAATGAGCAGTTCTTC. It specifies CAIRGAGQNEQFF.

This clone was observed a few times. This chain uses TRBV29-1 with TRBJ2-3, with 13 bases identical to TRBD2. CDR1 and CDR2 from the germline V gene are SQVTM and ANQGSEA. The CDR3 totals 18 residues. The V and J ends lost 3 bases and 4 bases, in that order; junction bases with no gene match: 13. The CDR3 region is CSVDRFPGLAGRADTQYF. The CDR3 nucleotides read TGCAGCGTTGACCGATTTCCGGGACTAGCGGGACGGGCAGATACGCAGTATTTT.

Only one count was recorded for this clone. This chain joins TRBV7-9 and TRBJ2-5; weak D call: TRBD1 (6 bases). The CDR3 length is 13 residues. Trimming cost V 5 bases and J 5 bases, with 12 bases left between them. Germline loops: CDR1 SEHNR, CDR2 FQNEAQ (reference sequence). DNA of the CDR3: TGTGCCAGCAGCCCTACAGGGTGGGAGACCCAGTACTTC. It encodes CASSPTGWETQYF.

There are a few counts of this clone. The rearrangement links TRBV4-1 to TRBJ2-7; either TRBD1 or TRBD2 may supply D (5 bases each). Germline-derived CDR1 and CDR2 are MGHRA and YSYEKL. V shed 4 bases and J shed 2 bases, with 12 bases lying between them. The CDR3 consists of 14 residues. The CDR3 nucleotides are TGCGCCAGCAGCCCCCGGGACCAGACCTACGAGCAGTACTTC. This codes for CASSPRDQTYEQYF.

Only a few counts were recorded for this clone. The V call is TRBV30, the J call TRBJ1-2; 9 bases agree with TRBD1. Trimming cost V 0 bases and J 7 bases; bases outside gene matches: 3. Germline CDR1 and CDR2: GTSNPN and SVGIG (reference sequence). The CDR3 length is 13 residues. The CDR3 coding sequence is TGTGCCTGGAGTGTTGGGGACAGGGTTGGCTACACCTTC. This translates into CAWSVGDRVGYTF.

The table lists this clone with a few counts. V and J are TRBV28 and TRBJ2-3; 10 bases fit TRBD2. The CDR3 spans 18 residues. V was clipped by 3 bases and J by 3 bases; unmatched bases: 12. Germline V gives CDR1 MDHEN, CDR2 SYDVKM. Here the CDR3 DNA reads TGTGCCAGCAGTTTGTATTCGGCTAGCGGGAGTCGAACAGATACGCAGTATTTT. Translated, it gives CASSLYSASGSRTDTQYF.

The chain couples TRBV9 to TRBJ2-3, with 11 bases matching TRBD2. CDR3 length: 15 amino acids. V gave up 4 bases and J gave up 2 bases; unmatched junction bases: 3. Per the germline V gene, CDR1 is SGDLS and CDR2 is YYNGEE. The CDR3: CASSSLAGVTDTQYF. CDR3 nucleotide sequence: TGTGCCAGCAGCTCACTAGCGGGAGTCACAGATACGCAGTATTTT. The variable domain in full, with the rest retrieved from reference TRBV9 and TRBJ2-3, is DSGVTQTPKHLITATGQRVTLRCSPRSGDLSVYWYQQSLDQGLQFLIQYYNGEERAKGNILERFSAQQFPDLHSELNLSSLELGDSALYFCASSSLAGVTDTQYFGPGTRLTVL.

CDR3 loop: CASSYGTGANYEQYF. In nucleotides, the CDR3 is TGTGCCAGCAGTTACGGAACAGGGGCTAACTACGAGCAGTACTTC. The genes are TRBV6-5 and TRBJ2-7; 7 nucleotides match TRBD1. Per germline, CDR1 MNHEY and CDR2 SVGAGI. The V segment lost 2 bases and the J segment 3 bases; nucleotides outside the gene matches: 7. This CDR3 is built from 15 residues.

This clone occurred a few times. Other DNA sequences from this sample encode an identical CDR3 as well. V gene TRBV30 combines with J gene TRBJ2-7, with D possibly matching TRBD1 (5 bases). CDR3 length: 11 residues. Germline loops: CDR1 GTSNPN, CDR2 SVGIG (reference sequence). Trimming took 1 base from V and 4 from J, leaving 5 bases between them. The CDR3 region is CAWSEGYEQYF. CDR3 DNA: TGTGCCTGGAGTGAGGGGTACGAGCAGTACTTC.

The chain links TRBV7-2 to TRBJ2-7, with D perhaps TRBD2 (5 bases). The CDR3 totals 13 residues. Looked up from germline, CDR1 is SGHTA and CDR2 is FQGNSA. The ends were cut back, 1 base at V and 4 bases at J, with 8 bases in the middle. The CDR3 protein is CASSLDGLYEQYF. In nucleotides, the CDR3 is TGTGCCAGCAGCTTAGATGGACTGTACGAGCAGTACTTC.

The chain combines TRBV27 with TRBJ2-5, with unresolved D. Looked up from germline, CDR1 is MNHEY and CDR2 is SMNVEV (reference sequence). Trimming cost V 5 bases and J 5 bases, with 15 bases left between them. This CDR3 is built from 14 residues. CDR3 nucleotide sequence: TGTGCCAGCAGTACGACATTAAATGGGGAGACCCAGTACTTC. Its protein is CASSTTLNGETQYF.

The gene calls are TRBV7-9 and TRBJ2-1; TRBD2 matches at 13 bases. The CDR3 sequence is 17 residues long. CDR1 SEHNR and CDR2 FQNEAQ come from the germline V gene (reference sequence). V was clipped by 5 bases and J by 6 bases; unmatched bases: 10. The CDR3, as DNA: TGTGCCAGCAGCCCAGGACTAGCGGGAGCAGACGCCAATGAGCAGTTCTTC. Translation gives CASSPGLAGADANEQFF.

This chain uses TRBV30 with TRBJ2-1, with TRBD2 matching 7 bases. Germline V gene sequence: CDR1 GTSNPN, CDR2 SVGIG (reference sequence). V was clipped by 4 bases and J by 5 bases; unmatched bases: 11. CDR3 length: 15 residues. The CDR3 is CAWNKLADLNNEQFF. The CDR3 region has the DNA TGTGCCTGGAACAAGCTAGCGGACCTAAACAATGAGCAGTTCTTC.

The sample holds a few counts of this clone. The chain's CDR3 is CASSSGGNEQFF. CDR3 DNA sequence: TGCGCCAGCAGCTCGGGAGGAAATGAGCAGTTCTTC. The chain links TRBV5-1 to TRBJ2-1; 7 bases match TRBD2. Germline CDR1 is SGHRS and CDR2 is YFSETQ. Germline trimming cut 3 bases from V and 7 bases from J; bases unmatched to any gene: 1. The CDR3 loop spans 12 amino acids.

As for this clone: This sample also contains other DNA sequences that code for the same CDR3. The chain's CDR3 is CASSERAETQYF. DNA of the CDR3: TGTGCCAGCAGTGAACGAGCGGAGACCCAGTACTTC. This chain links TRBV2 with TRBJ2-5; D gene unclear. Looked up from germline, CDR1 is SNHLY and CDR2 is FYNNEI. V lost 2 bases to trimming and J lost 5 bases, with 6 bases between them. This CDR3 spans 12 amino acids.

The chain links TRBV7-9 to TRBJ1-1; D possibly corresponds to TRBD1 (6 bases). Between the trimmed V and J ends, which lost 5 bases and 4 bases, there was a span of 11 bases. CDR1 and CDR2 from the germline V gene are SEHNR and FQNEAQ (reference sequence). CDR3 length equals 13 residues. This chain's CDR3 is CASSAGTFTEAFF. The CDR3 DNA reads as TGTGCCAGCAGCGCCGGGACATTCACTGAAGCTTTCTTT.

The rearrangement uses TRBV7-9 and TRBJ2-1; 14 bases are shared with TRBD2. Trimming at V came to 8 bases and at J to 6 bases, leaving 12 bases not matched to a gene. Germline CDR1 SEHNR, CDR2 FQNEAQ (reference sequence). This CDR3 is built from 17 residues. The chain's CDR3 is CASGRGLAGVVVNEQFF. In DNA form, the CDR3 reads TGTGCCAGCGGACGGGGACTAGCGGGAGTTGTCGTCAATGAGCAGTTCTTC.

This clone was observed a handful of times. The chain combines TRBV28 with TRBJ2-7; TRBD1 agrees at 7 bases. CDR3 size: 13 residues. V dropped 6 bases and J dropped 4; count of bases not matched to a gene: 6. Germline V gene sequence: CDR1 MDHEN, CDR2 SYDVKM. Here the CDR3 reads CASRQQGKYEQYF. DNA of the CDR3: TGTGCCAGCAGACAACAGGGGAAATACGAGCAGTACTTC.

This clone has more than one count but fewer than ten. This chain uses TRBV4-1 with TRBJ2-4; 8 bases line up with TRBD1. This CDR3 spans 17 amino acids. The J segment lost 0 bases and the V segment lost 0 bases, leaving 4 bases of the junction unmatched. Per the germline V gene, CDR1 is MGHRA and CDR2 is YSYEKL. The DNA of the CDR3 is TGCGCCAGCAGCCAAGAGGGGACAGGCCTAGCCAAAAACATTCAGTACTTC. It yields the protein CASSQEGTGLAKNIQYF.

The chain is built from TRBV29-1 and TRBJ1-4; D remains ambiguous. The V and J ends lost 4 bases and 8 bases respectively, with 11 bases between them. There are 12 residues in the CDR3. Per germline, CDR1 SQVTM and CDR2 ANQGSEA. The CDR3 region has the DNA TGCAGCGTTGGGGGAGTGAACGAAAAACTGTTTTTT. It yields the protein CSVGGVNEKLFF.

This clone occurred a few times. This rearrangement joins TRBV18 to TRBJ2-7, with D possibly matching TRBD1 (6 bases). V gave up 3 bases and J gave up 6 bases, with 15 bases separating them. The CDR3 totals 14 residues. Germline V gives CDR1 KGHSH, CDR2 LQKENI. The CDR3 sequence: CASSPAIGTSEQYF. The CDR3 DNA reads as TGTGCCAGCTCACCTGCTATCGGGACAAGCGAGCAGTACTTC.